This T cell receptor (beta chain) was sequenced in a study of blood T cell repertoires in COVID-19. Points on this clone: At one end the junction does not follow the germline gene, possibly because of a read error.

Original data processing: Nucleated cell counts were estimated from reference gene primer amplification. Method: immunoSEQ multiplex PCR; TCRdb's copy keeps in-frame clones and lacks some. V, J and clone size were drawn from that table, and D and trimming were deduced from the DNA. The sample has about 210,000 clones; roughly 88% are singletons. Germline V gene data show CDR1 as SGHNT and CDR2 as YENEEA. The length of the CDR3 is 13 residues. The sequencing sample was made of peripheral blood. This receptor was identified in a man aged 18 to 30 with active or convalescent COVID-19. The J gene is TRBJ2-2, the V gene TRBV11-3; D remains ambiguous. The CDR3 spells CASSVDGTGELFF. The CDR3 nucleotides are TGTGCCAGCAGCGTAGACGGTACCGGGGAGCTGTTTTTT.